This entry lists 18 T cell receptor beta chains sequenced from one sample in a study of T cell changes during pregnancy in multiple sclerosis. Sequenced by immunoSEQ multiplex PCR; TCRdb stores in-frame clones only, minus some. The sample shows about 24,000 clones, roughly 89% of them seen only once. The sequences come from CD8+ T cells from peripheral blood mononuclear cells, collected in the first trimester of pregnancy. These receptors all stem from a female donor in good health, enrolled as a control in a pregnancy study.

The gene calls are TRBV9 and TRBJ2-1, with TRBD1 as a possible D gene (5 bases). CDR1 SGDLS and CDR2 YYNGEE come from the germline V gene. The CDR3 has 12 amino acids. V gave up 3 bases and J gave up 13 bases, with 14 bases separating them. CDR3 DNA: TGTGCCAGCAGCGCCGCTAGGGGCCTACAGTTCTTC. Protein: CASSAARGLQFF.

This clone was picked up one time. V is TRBV5-1 and J is TRBJ1-2; D is ambiguous. The germline V gene encodes CDR1 SGHRS and CDR2 YFSETQ. This CDR3 is 17 amino acids long. V was pared by 0 bases and J by 0 bases, with 15 bases between. CDR3 in DNA: TGCGCCAGCAGCTTGGCCGTAGCCCCCAGACCTAACTATGGCTACACCTTC. This translates into CASSLAVAPRPNYGYTF.

This sequence joins TRBV18 and TRBJ2-7, with a possible D match to TRBD2 (5 bases). The CDR3 spans 13 residues. The V gene lost 3 bases and the J gene lost 7 bases, with 13 bases spanning the gap. Germline V gene data show CDR1 as KGHSH and CDR2 as LQKENI. CDR3 nucleotide sequence: TGTGCCAGCTCACCTACCTCCTGGGAGGAGCAGTACTTC. Encoded protein: CASSPTSWEEQYF.

This clone is a singleton in its sample. CDR3 DNA sequence: TGCGCCAGCAGCCAAGATCGGAGTCCAGGACTTTCCTATGGCTACACCTTC. Encoded protein: CASSQDRSPGLSYGYTF. The chain employs TRBV4-3 and TRBJ1-2; D is undetermined. Between the trimmed V and J ends, which lost 0 bases and 4 bases, there was a span of 18 bases. Germline values: CDR1 LGHNA, CDR2 YSLEER. The CDR3 sequence is 17 residues long.

In this sample, this clone turned up once. This rearrangement joins TRBV29-1 to TRBJ2-6, with 12 bases lining up with TRBD1. V shed 6 bases and J 3 bases; nucleotides not matched to a gene: 3. The CDR3 is made up of 15 amino acids. CDR1 and CDR2 (germline): SQVTM, ANQGSEA. Here the CDR3 reads CSVGQGALGANVLTF. The DNA for the CDR3 is TGCAGCGTGGGACAGGGGGCGCTTGGGGCCAACGTCCTGACTTTC.

The J gene is TRBJ2-7, the V gene TRBV4-1; 8 nucleotides match TRBD1. Germline CDR1 and CDR2: MGHRA and YSYEKL. The CDR3 is 17 amino acids. Unmatched junction bases numbered 9, after V lost 0 bases and J lost 2 bases. The CDR3 DNA is TGCGCCAGCAGCCAAGAGACAGGGGACATAGACGCCTACGAGCAGTACTTC. Its translation: CASSQETGDIDAYEQYF.

The chain employs TRBV10-2 and TRBJ1-5; a weak D match, TRBD1 (6 bases). CDR1 and CDR2 from the germline V gene are WSHSY and SAAADI. The V end lost 2 bases, the J end lost 5 bases, and 16 bases lay between the germline ends. This CDR3 spans 16 amino acids. Here the CDR3 reads CASSEQWTETHQPQHF. The CDR3 nucleotides are TGCGCCAGCAGTGAGCAGTGGACAGAGACGCATCAGCCCCAGCATTTT.

The chain links TRBV7-3 to TRBJ2-2, with D tentatively TRBD2 (5 bases). Germline values: CDR1 SGHTA, CDR2 FQGTGA. The V and J ends lost 5 bases and 6 bases respectively, with 16 bases between them. The CDR3 contains 15 residues. CDR3 protein: CASSPSGYGAGELFF. CDR3 bases: TGTGCCAGCAGCCCGAGCGGTTATGGGGCCGGGGAGCTGTTTTTT.

The gene calls are TRBV28 and TRBJ1-1; D ambiguous. Between the trimmed V and J ends, which lost 8 bases and 4 bases, there was a span of 14 bases. This CDR3 is 13 amino acids long. Germline CDR1 is MDHEN and CDR2 is SYDVKM. The DNA of the CDR3 is TGTGCCAGCGGAAGGGTGGAGGGCACTGAAGCTTTCTTT. It yields the protein CASGRVEGTEAFF.

This clone has more than one count but fewer than ten. CDR3 protein: CASSSGVVEAFF. CDR3 nucleotide sequence: TGCGCCAGCAGCTCCGGAGTGGTGGAAGCTTTCTTT. The genes are TRBV4-1 and TRBJ1-1; D not resolved. Germline assignment: CDR1 MGHRA and CDR2 YSYEKL. The CDR3 length is 12 residues. The ends were cut back, 5 bases at V and 8 bases at J, with 12 bases in the middle.

This clone was seen a single time. The rearrangement joins TRBV4-3 to TRBJ1-1; tentative D call: TRBD1 (5 bases). The CDR3 runs to 13 residues. V lost 2 bases and J lost 7, with 11 bases in between. From germline, CDR1 is LGHNA and CDR2 YSLEER. The chain's CDR3 is CASSQRRDGEAFF. The CDR3, as DNA: TGCGCCAGCAGCCAAAGGAGGGACGGTGAAGCTTTCTTT.

The V call is TRBV9, the J call TRBJ1-1, with D perhaps matching TRBD1 (5 bases). The V and J ends lost 6 bases and 0 bases respectively, with 15 bases between them. Germline V gives CDR1 SGDLS, CDR2 YYNGEE. The CDR3 has 15 residues. The DNA for the CDR3 is TGTGCCAGCACCCCTTGGGGCAGCCTGAACACTGAAGCTTTCTTT. Its protein is CASTPWGSLNTEAFF.

The CDR3 is CASSASREQYF. The DNA for the CDR3 is TGTGCCAGCAGCGCATCCAGAGAGCAGTACTTC. The chain combines TRBV7-9 with TRBJ2-7; D unclear. The CDR3 is 11 amino acids. With 5 bases removed from V and 7 bases from J, the gap between germline ends came to 9 bases. Per the germline V gene, CDR1 is SEHNR and CDR2 is FQNEAQ (reference sequence).

The rearrangement links TRBV4-2 to TRBJ1-1; D may be TRBD1 (6 bases). Germline-derived CDR1 and CDR2 are LGHNA and YNFKEQ. V lost 1 base and J lost 2, with 11 bases in between. The CDR3 runs to 15 residues. CDR3 residues: CASSQAQQGNTEAFF. The CDR3 coding sequence is TGTGCCAGCAGCCAAGCCCAACAGGGTAACACTGAAGCTTTCTTT.

In its sample, this clone was seen once. Additional DNA sequences in this sample encode the identical CDR3. The rearrangement joins TRBV6-5 to TRBJ1-1; a possible D gene is TRBD1 (5 bases). The V end was cut by 6 bases, the J end by 0 bases, with 14 bases between. Germline V lookup: CDR1 MNHEY, CDR2 SVGAGI. This CDR3 has 15 amino acids. The CDR3 is CASSLLDRVNTEAFF. The CDR3 DNA reads TGTGCCAGCAGCCTCCTAGACAGAGTGAACACTGAAGCTTTCTTT.

CDR3 nucleotide sequence: TGTGCCAGCAGCCCACAGGGAAATGAAAAACTGTTTTTT. As protein: CASSPQGNEKLFF. The chain links TRBV7-9 to TRBJ1-4; D possibly corresponds to TRBD1 (6 bases). From germline, CDR1 is SEHNR and CDR2 FQNEAQ (reference sequence). This CDR3 is 13 amino acids long. V lost 5 bases, J lost 5 bases, and 9 bases lay in between.

With regard to this clone: Other DNA sequences of this sample code for an identical CDR3. The chain has TRBV15 and TRBJ1-2; TRBD1 might be the D (6 bases). The V and J ends lost 6 bases and 4 bases respectively, with 15 bases between them. From germline, CDR1 is LNHNV and CDR2 YYDKDF (reference sequence). This CDR3 contains 14 residues. CDR3 residues: CATRGAGDPYGYTF. CDR3 nucleotides: TGTGCCACCAGAGGGGCAGGGGATCCCTATGGCTACACCTTC.

The V call is TRBV4-3, the J call TRBJ1-6; 8 nucleotides line up with TRBD1. Losses at the gene ends were 1 base for V and 6 bases for J; bases not matched to a gene: 5. This CDR3 comprises 16 residues. CDR1 LGHNA and CDR2 YSLEER come from the germline V gene. The CDR3 loop is CASSQVLGQANSPLHF. Written as DNA, the CDR3 is TGCGCCAGCAGCCAAGTGCTGGGACAGGCTAATTCACCCCTCCACTTT.